These 14 T cell receptor beta chains came from one sample sequenced in a study of blood T cell repertoires in COVID-19. The method was immunoSEQ multiplex PCR; TCRdb's version includes in-frame clones alone and lacks a portion of them. In the table there are under 250,000 clones, approximately 88% of which are singletons. Material: PBMCs or T cells enriched from blood (not recorded which). The receptors stem from a woman younger than 45 with acute COVID-19.

The rearrangement links TRBV19 to TRBJ2-2; D is perhaps TRBD1 (6 bases). The CDR3 has 17 amino acids. Germline V lookup: CDR1 LNHDA, CDR2 SQIVND (reference sequence). Trimming removed 4 bases at V and 0 bases at J, with 15 bases between. The CDR3 spells CASSSWVQGANTGELFF. CDR3 bases: TGTGCCAGTAGTAGTTGGGTACAGGGTGCGAACACCGGGGAGCTGTTTTTT.

This clone occurred once. The chain uses TRBV27 and TRBJ2-1; the D is unclear. From germline, CDR1 is MNHEY and CDR2 SMNVEV (reference sequence). V was shortened by 7 bases and J by 5 bases, with 18 bases between the two germline ends. The CDR3 length is 15 residues. The CDR3 DNA reads TGTGCCAGCATTCCATCTGGGTACGGAGACAATGAGCAGTTCTTC. Protein product: CASIPSGYGDNEQFF.

This chain joins TRBV7-2 and TRBJ2-1; 8 bases line up with TRBD2. CDR1 SGHTA and CDR2 FQGNSA come from the germline V gene. Trimming removed 5 bases from V and 8 bases from J; junction bases left unmatched: 8. The CDR3 runs 14 residues. CDR3 residues: CASSRRAGADEQFF. CDR3 nucleotide sequence: TGTGCCAGCAGCCGCCGAGCGGGGGCGGATGAGCAGTTCTTC.

The chain couples TRBV29-1 to TRBJ1-1; 7 positions agree with TRBD1. This CDR3 region has 12 residues. Germline CDR1 is SQVTM and CDR2 is ANQGSEA. Germline trimming cut 7 bases from V and 1 base from J; bases unmatched to any gene: 3. CDR3 bases: TGCAGCGGAAGGGGGCCGAACACTGAAGCTTTCTTT. Its translation is CSGRGPNTEAFF.

This clone was seen a single time. The chain uses TRBV6-5 and TRBJ1-2; no reliable D call. Per germline, CDR1 MNHEY and CDR2 SVGAGI. The length of the CDR3 is 15 residues. Trimming stripped 3 bases from V and 5 bases from J, with 16 bases between. CDR3 sequence: CASSYLSRTAYGYTF. The CDR3 DNA reads TGTGCCAGCAGTTATCTTTCCCGGACTGCGTATGGCTACACCTTC.

The CDR3 reads CASSLTAYSNQPQHF. The CDR3 DNA reads as TGTGCCAGCAGCTTGACAGCTTATAGCAATCAGCCCCAGCATTTT. The chain is built from TRBV6-2 or TRBV6-3 and TRBJ1-5, with D maybe TRBD1 (5 bases). CDR3 length equals 15 residues. Trimming pared 6 bases from V and 0 bases from J, leaving 12 bases between. CDR1 is MNHEY and CDR2 is SVGEGT in the germline V gene.

The chain combines TRBV10-3 with TRBJ1-6; TRBD1 is a possible D gene (5 bases). The CDR3 has 16 residues. V lost 4 bases to trimming and J lost 0 bases, with 10 bases between them. Germline lookup yields CDR1 ENHRY and CDR2 SYGVKD. The CDR3 loop reads CAISGGDSSYNSPLHF. CDR3 sequence (DNA): TGTGCCATCAGTGGAGGCGACAGCTCCTATAATTCACCCCTCCACTTT.

V is TRBV7-6 and J is TRBJ1-1; D is possibly TRBD1 (5 bases). The germline V gene encodes CDR1 SGHVS and CDR2 FNYEAQ. V gave up 5 bases and J gave up 0 bases, with 16 bases separating them. CDR3 length: 16 residues. CDR3 loop: CASSAQRRGMNTEAFF. CDR3 bases: TGTGCCAGCAGCGCTCAGCGGCGGGGCATGAACACTGAAGCTTTCTTT.

This rearrangement joins TRBV15 to TRBJ2-2; tentatively, D is TRBD1 (6 bases). The ends were cut back, 8 bases at V and 2 bases at J, with 9 bases in the middle. Germline CDR1 reads LNHNV; CDR2 reads YYDKDF (reference sequence). The CDR3 sequence is 13 residues long. The CDR3 loop is CATSDSNTGELFF. The CDR3 DNA reads as TGTGCCACCTCGGACAGTAACACCGGGGAGCTGTTTTTT.

V and J are TRBV11-2 and TRBJ1-1; possible D gene TRBD1, 6 bases. Trimming stripped 3 bases from V and 5 bases from J, with 13 bases between. Germline lookup yields CDR1 SGHAT and CDR2 FQNNGV. The CDR3 loop spans 14 amino acids. The CDR3 DNA reads TGTGCCAGCAGCTTGTGGGGGCGGAATACTGAAGCTTTCTTT. It is translated as CASSLWGRNTEAFF.

The chain recombines TRBV28 with TRBJ1-2, with TRBD1 as a possible D gene (5 bases). V lost 5 bases and J 3 bases, leaving 16 bases between the germline ends. This CDR3 region has 15 residues. Germline CDR1 and CDR2: MDHEN and SYDVKM. The DNA of the CDR3 is TGTGCCAGCAGTCACCAAAGACAGTCACACTATGGCTACACCTTC. It specifies CASSHQRQSHYGYTF.

This sequence joins TRBV28 and TRBJ1-2; tentative D call: TRBD1 (6 bases). Trimming stripped 5 bases from V and 1 base from J, with 11 bases between. This CDR3 contains 14 residues. In germline, CDR1 is MDHEN, CDR2 SYDVKM. CDR3 nucleotides: TGTGCCAGCAGTCAAACAGGGCTTAACTATGGCTACACCTTC. It specifies CASSQTGLNYGYTF.

V is TRBV9 and J is TRBJ2-1, with D possibly TRBD1 on 5 matching bases. CDR3 size: 16 residues. Trimming took off 1 base at V and 3 bases at J, with 14 bases between the two ends. Germline-derived CDR1 and CDR2 are SGDLS and YYNGEE. The CDR3 DNA reads as TGTGCCAGCAGCGTAACCTCAGGGCCCCTCTACAATGAGCAGTTCTTC. Protein sequence: CASSVTSGPLYNEQFF.

This clone has only a few counts. V usage is TRBV19 and J usage is TRBJ1-2; the match to TRBD1 covers 9 bases. Germline V lookup: CDR1 LNHDA, CDR2 SQIVND (reference sequence). With 3 bases clipped from V and 3 bases from J, the junction kept 5 bases outside the gene matches. CDR3 length: 15 amino acids. CDR3 sequence (DNA): TGTGCCAGTAGTATCGGGACAGGGACCGACTATGGCTACACCTTC. Translation: CASSIGTGTDYGYTF.